This entry lists 30 T cell receptor beta chains sequenced from one sample in a study of blood T cell repertoires in COVID-19. Profiling relied on immunoSEQ multiplex PCR, and the TCRdb table lists in-frame clones only, not all of them. The sample holds about 120,000 clones, less than 90% seen once. The specimen was peripheral blood. Receptors were obtained from a man between 65 and 85 years old who had recovered from COVID-19.

V gene TRBV19 combines with J gene TRBJ2-3, with TRBD1 identical over 8 bases. The germline CDR1 and CDR2 sequences are LNHDA and SQIVND (reference sequence). The CDR3 spans 15 residues. J was trimmed by 0 bases and V by 6 bases; bases with no gene match: 5. The CDR3 region has the DNA TGTGCCAGTAGGAACAGGGGGACTAGCACAGATACGCAGTATTTT. Its translation is CASRNRGTSTDTQYF.

V and J are TRBV19 and TRBJ1-1; a weak D match, TRBD1 (6 bases). Germline V gene data show CDR1 as LNHDA and CDR2 as SQIVND (reference sequence). V was clipped by 5 bases and J by 0 bases, with 10 bases between them. The CDR3 runs to 14 residues. DNA for the CDR3: TGTGCCAGTAGTTCGGGACATATGAACACTGAAGCTTTCTTT. Its protein is CASSSGHMNTEAFF.

This sequence joins TRBV23-1 and TRBJ2-4; no definite D call. TRBV23-1 is noted as an ORF with a role that remains uncertain. This CDR3 comprises 17 residues. Trimming removed 0 bases from V and 0 bases from J, with 12 bases in between. This chain's CDR3 is CASSQSMRNLAKNIQYF. The CDR3, as DNA: TGCGCCAGCAGTCAATCGATGCGGAATCTAGCCAAAAACATTCAGTACTTC.

This clone was seen a handful of times. The chain recombines TRBV5-1 with TRBJ1-5, with a possible D match to TRBD1 (5 bases). The CDR3 consists of 16 residues. The germline V and J ends were trimmed by 0 bases and 2 bases, with 12 bases remaining between them. From germline, CDR1 is SGHRS and CDR2 YFSETQ. CDR3 sequence reads: CASSLAGTHGNQPQHF. CDR3 nucleotide sequence: TGCGCCAGCAGCTTGGCCGGGACTCACGGCAATCAGCCCCAGCATTTT.

This clone was picked up a small number of times. This chain joins TRBV6-6 and TRBJ1-5; D remains unclear. V dropped 6 bases and J dropped 5 bases, with 8 bases sitting between them. The CDR3 runs 12 residues. Per the germline V gene, CDR1 is MNHNY and CDR2 is SVGAGI (reference sequence). The CDR3 nucleotides read TGTGCCAGCAGAGAGGGAGATCAGCCCCAGCATTTT. Protein product: CASREGDQPQHF.

The rearrangement joins TRBV30 to TRBJ1-1, with 8 positions matching TRBD1. The germline V gene encodes CDR1 GTSNPN and CDR2 SVGIG (reference sequence). CDR3 length: 14 residues. With V trimmed by 1 base and J by 7 bases, 8 bases remained unmatched. CDR3 nucleotide sequence: TGTGCCTGGAGTGCCGGGACAGGAGCCCGTGAAGCTTTCTTT. Translating gives CAWSAGTGAREAFF.

The chain has TRBV7-8 and TRBJ2-1; weak D call: TRBD2 (5 bases). Trimming left V 1 base short and J 5 bases short, with 12 bases between. CDR3 size: 15 residues. Germline assignment: CDR1 SGHVS and CDR2 FQNEAQ. Written as DNA, the CDR3 is TGTGCCAGCAGCTTAGGCCATCAGCGGAACAATGAGCAGTTCTTC. Protein product: CASSLGHQRNNEQFF.

The chain combines TRBV18 with TRBJ2-6, with 7 bases aligning to TRBD1. CDR3 length: 19 amino acids. Germline CDR1 and CDR2: KGHSH and LQKENI. J gave up 0 bases and V 2 bases, and 10 bases lay outside the gene matches. The CDR3 region has the DNA TGTGCCAGCTCACCATTCGGCAGGGACAGAACCTCTGGGGCCAACGTCCTGACTTTC. Its translation: CASSPFGRDRTSGANVLTF.

The chain has TRBV4-2 and TRBJ2-3; 8 positions match TRBD2. Trimming took 0 bases from V and 6 from J; bases not matched to a gene: 11. The germline V gene has CDR1 LGHNA and CDR2 YNFKEQ. This CDR3 region has 17 residues. The CDR3: CASSQDRGAGEGDTQYF. Written as DNA, the CDR3 is TGTGCCAGCAGCCAAGATCGGGGAGCGGGGGAAGGGGATACGCAGTATTTT.

This clone was observed once. This chain uses TRBV2 with TRBJ1-4; TRBD1 aligns across 9 bases. The CDR3 runs 14 residues. Germline V gives CDR1 SNHLY, CDR2 FYNNEI. The junction had 0 bases not matched to a gene; V was cut back by 4 bases and J by 3 bases. The CDR3 coding sequence is TGTGCCAGCAGTGGACAGGGGGCTAATGAAAAACTGTTTTTT. Protein sequence: CASSGQGANEKLFF.

The rearrangement uses TRBV5-1 and TRBJ1-2; D not certain. The germline V gene has CDR1 SGHRS and CDR2 YFSETQ. The CDR3 is 14 residues long. Trimming cost V 0 bases and J 0 bases, with 6 bases left between them. The CDR3: CASSLGAANYGYTF. CDR3 nucleotide sequence: TGCGCCAGCAGCTTGGGGGCAGCTAACTATGGCTACACCTTC.

This clone showed up just once. The chain joins TRBV6-5 to TRBJ1-2; no definite D call. The CDR3 spans 13 residues. In germline, CDR1 is MNHEY, CDR2 SVGAGI. V dropped 9 bases and J dropped 3 bases, with 14 bases sitting between them. The CDR3 loop reads CASSRQDYYGYTF. The CDR3 DNA sequence: TGTGCCAGTTCTCGGCAGGACTACTATGGCTACACCTTC.

This clone has just a few counts. The chain links TRBV27 to TRBJ2-3, with 13 bases lining up with TRBD2. After removal of 5 bases from V and 2 bases from J, the junction contained 10 bases not matched to a gene. The germline V gene encodes CDR1 MNHEY and CDR2 SMNVEV (reference sequence). The CDR3 has 18 amino acids. CDR3: CASSPPGLAGLFTDTQYF. The CDR3 nucleotides are TGTGCCAGCAGTCCGCCGGGACTAGCGGGGTTATTCACAGATACGCAGTATTTT.

V is TRBV5-1 and J is TRBJ2-2; D gene ambiguous. V was shortened by 0 bases and J by 1 base, with 7 bases between the two germline ends. There are 15 residues in the CDR3. CDR1 SGHRS and CDR2 YFSETQ come from the germline V gene. The CDR3 protein is CASSLERQNTGELFF. DNA for the CDR3: TGCGCCAGCAGCTTGGAGAGGCAGAACACCGGGGAGCTGTTTTTT.

By sample fraction, this clone is medium-sized. V usage is TRBV15 and J usage is TRBJ1-5; 12 bases match TRBD1. The CDR3 is 17 residues long. V lost 0 bases, J lost 5 bases, and 5 bases stayed unmatched. In germline, CDR1 is LNHNV, CDR2 YYDKDF (reference sequence). CDR3 sequence: CATSRDGTGGLYQPQHF. The CDR3 nucleotides read TGTGCCACCAGCAGAGATGGGACAGGGGGCTTATATCAGCCCCAGCATTTT.

The V gene is TRBV7-9, the J gene TRBJ1-2; the D gene is possibly TRBD1 (5 bases). Germline V gene lookup returns CDR1 SEHNR and CDR2 FQNEAQ (reference sequence). Deletions cut 4 bases from V and 1 base from J, with 16 bases between. CDR3 size: 16 residues. DNA for the CDR3: TGTGCCAGCAGCTCCCTCCGGGTTAGGGGTAACTATGGCTACACCTTC. Translating gives CASSSLRVRGNYGYTF.

The chain joins TRBV6-5 to TRBJ2-5; tentative D call: TRBD2 (7 bases). From germline, CDR1 is MNHEY and CDR2 SVGAGI. V dropped 4 bases and J dropped 5 bases, with 17 bases sitting between them. CDR3 size: 15 residues. The CDR3 loop reads CASSFQEGGKETQYF. CDR3 coding DNA: TGTGCCAGCAGTTTCCAGGAGGGGGGGAAGGAGACCCAGTACTTC.

On this clone itself: The same CDR3 arises from other DNA sequences in this sample as well. This chain links TRBV9 with TRBJ2-5; no definite D call. Trimming removed 2 bases from V and 4 bases from J, with 6 bases in between. The CDR3 runs 12 residues. Germline V CDR1 and CDR2: SGDLS, YYNGEE. The CDR3 nucleotides are TGTGCCAGCAGCGTCGGTGGAGAGACCCAGTACTTC. This codes for CASSVGGETQYF. The full variable domain, in which reference TRBV9 and TRBJ2-5 provide the parts outside the CDR3, is DSGVTQTPKHLITATGQRVTLRCSPRSGDLSVYWYQQSLDQGLQFLIQYYNGEERAKGNILERFSAQQFPDLHSELNLSSLELGDSALYFCASSVGGETQYFGPGTRLLVL.

J is TRBJ2-3 and V is TRBV10-3; no definite D call. This CDR3 spans 13 amino acids. V shed 3 bases and J shed 4 bases, with 8 bases lying between them. Per the germline V gene, CDR1 is ENHRY and CDR2 is SYGVKD. In DNA, the CDR3 is TGTGCCATCAGTGATATCGGTGCAGATACGCAGTATTTT. Encoded protein: CAISDIGADTQYF.

The chain joins TRBV2 to TRBJ2-7; perhaps TRBD1 as D (6 bases). V lost 4 bases and J lost 6, with 13 bases in between. Germline CDR1 reads SNHLY; CDR2 reads FYNNEI. There are 13 residues in the CDR3. CDR3 residues: CASSVDRSAEQYF. DNA for the CDR3: TGTGCCAGCAGTGTCGACAGGTCCGCCGAGCAGTACTTC.

The chain carries TRBV7-6 and TRBJ1-4; D not resolved. Trimming pared 5 bases from V and 0 bases from J, leaving 4 bases between. CDR1 and CDR2 (germline): SGHVS, FNYEAQ. The CDR3 extends over 13 amino acids. The CDR3 DNA is TGTGCCAGCAGCCCCGCAACTAATGAAAAACTGTTTTTT. It is translated as CASSPATNEKLFF.

The chain has TRBV2 and TRBJ2-1; 8 bases align to TRBD1. The CDR3 has 15 residues. Germline trimming cut 6 bases from V and 7 bases from J; bases unmatched to any gene: 11. Germline CDR1 and CDR2: SNHLY and FYNNEI. CDR3 sequence reads: CASSSGTGVLNEQFF. CDR3 nucleotides: TGTGCCAGCAGCTCCGGGACAGGTGTTTTGAATGAGCAGTTCTTC.

The chain carries TRBV15 and TRBJ1-2; no clear D. CDR1 LNHNV and CDR2 YYDKDF come from the germline V gene (reference sequence). V gave up 6 bases and J gave up 4 bases, with 9 bases separating them. The CDR3 spans 12 residues. The CDR3 DNA is TGTGCCACCAGTGAGGGCCTCTATGGCTACACCTTC. As protein: CATSEGLYGYTF.

The V gene is TRBV2, the J gene TRBJ2-1; 8 bases map to TRBD2. V was pared by 4 bases and J by 9 bases, with 11 bases of the junction left unmatched. The germline V gene has CDR1 SNHLY and CDR2 FYNNEI. The CDR3 covers 15 residues. The CDR3: CASSGPGGGSGEQFF. As DNA, the CDR3 is TGTGCCAGCAGTGGCCCGGGCGGGGGGTCCGGTGAGCAGTTCTTC. Drawing the rest from reference TRBV2 and TRBJ2-1, the complete variable domain is EPEVTQTPSHQVTQMGQEVILRCVPISNHLYFYWYRQILGQKVEFLVSFYNNEISEKSEIFDDQFSVERPDGSNFTLKIRSTKLEDSAMYFCASSGPGGGSGEQFFGPGTRLTVL.

The chain is built from TRBV4-2 and TRBJ1-3, with 11 bases that match TRBD1. The germline V gene has CDR1 LGHNA and CDR2 YNFKEQ. This CDR3 has 18 amino acids. J gave up 0 bases and V 3 bases, and 7 bases lay outside the gene matches. CDR3 sequence: CASSHLTGTGGSGNTIYF. Written as DNA, the CDR3 is TGTGCCAGCAGCCACCTCACCGGGACAGGGGGCTCTGGAAACACCATATATTTT.

Comment on this clone: The germline gene is not matched at one end of the junction; a read error may be the cause. The chain has TRBV6-2 or TRBV6-3 and TRBJ2-5, with TRBD2 identical over 8 bases. Germline lookup yields CDR1 MNHEY and CDR2 SVGEGT. The CDR3 sequence is 15 residues long. This CDR3 is CASSYSTSGSSFMNF. The CDR3 nucleotides are TGTGCCAGCAGTTACTCGACCAGCGGGAGTTCGTTTATGAACTTC.

At least ten counts were recorded for this clone. The CDR3 DNA follows: TGTGCCAGCAGCTTTATTGAAGCGAACACTGAAGCTTTCTTT. It is translated as CASSFIEANTEAFF. V usage is TRBV7-9 and J usage is TRBJ1-1; D is unclear. Deletions cut 3 bases from V and 1 base from J, with 9 bases between. Germline CDR1 is SEHNR and CDR2 is FQNEAQ (reference sequence). The CDR3 runs 14 residues.

The V and J genes are TRBV5-6 and TRBJ1-1; D is possibly TRBD1 (5 bases). The germline V gene has CDR1 SGHDT and CDR2 YYEEEE. This CDR3 contains 14 residues. V was pared by 4 bases and J by 6 bases, with 16 bases between. The CDR3, as DNA: TGTGCCAGCAGCCCTCGGGGGAGTTTCGCTGAAGCTTTCTTT. Its translation: CASSPRGSFAEAFF. Based on the CDR3 plus reference TRBV5-6 and TRBJ1-1, the full variable domain is DAGVTQSPTHLIKTRGQQVTLRCSPKSGHDTVSWYQQALGQGPQFIFQYYEEEERQRGNFPDRFSGHQFPNYSSELNVNALLLGDSALYLCASSPRGSFAEAFFGQGTRLTVV.

The chain joins TRBV5-4 to TRBJ2-7; 9 nucleotides align to TRBD2. V shed 4 bases and J 2 bases; nucleotides not matched to a gene: 4. Germline V lookup: CDR1 SGHNT, CDR2 YYREEE (reference sequence). The CDR3 runs 14 residues. The CDR3 region is CASSSGLAPYEQYF. CDR3 bases: TGTGCCAGCAGCAGCGGACTAGCGCCCTACGAGCAGTACTTC.

The V gene is TRBV19, the J gene TRBJ1-6; 12 bases map to TRBD1. With 5 bases clipped from V and 7 bases from J, the junction kept 6 bases outside the gene matches. The CDR3 runs to 16 residues. In germline, CDR1 is LNHDA, CDR2 SQIVND (reference sequence). The CDR3 spells CASSPGQGARNSPLHF. The CDR3 DNA is TGTGCCAGTAGTCCGGGACAGGGGGCGCGAAATTCACCCCTCCACTTT.